This note documents a single T cell receptor beta chain sequence. This sample stems from a study of T cell changes during pregnancy in multiple sclerosis. Using immunoSEQ multiplex PCR, the repertoire was profiled, and TCRdb retains in-frame clones only, with some absent. The table has about 47,000 clones, around 89% seen once. Germline lookup yields CDR1 SEHNR and CDR2 FQNEAQ (reference sequence). V was pared by 8 bases and J by 4 bases, with 8 bases between. The CDR3 has 11 amino acids. Specimen: CD8+ T cells from peripheral blood mononuclear cells, collected in the second trimester of pregnancy. V and J are TRBV7-9 and TRBJ2-5; no firm D call. The source is a female donor with multiple sclerosis, enrolled in a pregnancy study. In DNA form, the CDR3 reads TGTGCCAGCGCCCACACAGAGACCCAGTACTTC. Its protein product is CASAHTETQYF.